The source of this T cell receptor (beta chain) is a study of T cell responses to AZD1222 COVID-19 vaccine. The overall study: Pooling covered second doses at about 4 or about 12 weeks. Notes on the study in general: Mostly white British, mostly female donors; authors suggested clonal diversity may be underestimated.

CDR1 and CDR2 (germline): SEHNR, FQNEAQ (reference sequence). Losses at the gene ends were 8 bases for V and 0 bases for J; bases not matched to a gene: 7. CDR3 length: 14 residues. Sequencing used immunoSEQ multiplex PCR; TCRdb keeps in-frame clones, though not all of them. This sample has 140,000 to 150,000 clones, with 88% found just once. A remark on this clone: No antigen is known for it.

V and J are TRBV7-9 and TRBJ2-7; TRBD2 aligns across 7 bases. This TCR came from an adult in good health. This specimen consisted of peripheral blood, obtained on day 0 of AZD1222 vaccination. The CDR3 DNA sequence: TGTGCCAGCCGTGTCGGGGGGAGCTCCTACGAGCAGTACTTC. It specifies CASRVGGSSYEQYF.